This T cell receptor (beta chain) appears in the sequencing data of a study of shared clonotypes between healthy human individuals. Study results and caveats: Having only a few donors restricted how much genetic and exposure-history diversity was captured. Blood alone was sampled, and tissue repertoires likely differ.

This CDR3 has 13 residues. Trimming shortened V by 5 bases and J by 8 bases, and 12 bases separated the two germline ends. Germline V gene lookup returns CDR1 LNHNV and CDR2 YYDKDF (reference sequence). Profiling relied on immunoSEQ multiplex PCR, and the TCRdb table lists in-frame clones only, not all of them. The table has some 700,000 clones, about nine tenths seen once; the top ten hold 30% to 40%. As to this clone: What it binds is not known.

The TCR was taken from a man aged 18 to 30 in good health. Some clones in this sample may be carry-over from other donors' samples. Specimen: memory CD8+ T cells from PBMCs. Subset given: CD45RO+ cells pooled with CCR7-negative TemRA cells. The chain has TRBV15 and TRBJ1-4, with D unresolved. The CDR3 sequence is CATSGLGQEKLFF. The CDR3 nucleotides are TGTGCCACCAGCGGCCTAGGGCAGGAAAAACTGTTTTTT.